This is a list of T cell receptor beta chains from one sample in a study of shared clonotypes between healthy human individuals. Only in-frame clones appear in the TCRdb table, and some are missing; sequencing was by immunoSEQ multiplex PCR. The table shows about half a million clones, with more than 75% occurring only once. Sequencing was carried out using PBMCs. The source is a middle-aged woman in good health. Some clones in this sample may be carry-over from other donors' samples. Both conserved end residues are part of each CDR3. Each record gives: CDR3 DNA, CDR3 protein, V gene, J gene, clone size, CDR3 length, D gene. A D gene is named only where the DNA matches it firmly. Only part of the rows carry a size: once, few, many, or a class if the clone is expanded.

CDR3nt: TGTGCCAGCAGCTTTTCTGCCGGGACCGCACACAATGAGCAGTTCTTC; CDR3aa: CASSFSAGTAHNEQFF; v_gene: TRBV5-4; j_gene: TRBJ2-1; abundance: -; len: 16; d_gene: -
CDR3nt: TGTGCCAGCAGTCACCCCAGTCAGGGACAAGAGACCCAGTACTTC; CDR3aa: CASSHPSQGQETQYF; v_gene: TRBV6-5; j_gene: TRBJ2-5; abundance: -; len: 15; d_gene: -
CDR3nt: TGTGCCACCAGCAGGCCTATAGCGGGAGGGTATGAGCAGTTCTTC; CDR3aa: CATSRPIAGGYEQFF; v_gene: TRBV15; j_gene: TRBJ2-1; abundance: few; len: 15; d_gene: TRBD2
CDR3nt: TGTGCCAGCACCCTCATCGTGGGGGCAGACACTGAAGCTTTCTTT; CDR3aa: CASTLIVGADTEAFF; v_gene: TRBV5-4; j_gene: TRBJ1-1; abundance: -; len: 15; d_gene: -
CDR3nt: TGTGCCAGCAGTTTATCGAGCACCGGGGAGCTGTTTTTT; CDR3aa: CASSLSSTGELFF; v_gene: TRBV28; j_gene: TRBJ2-2; abundance: -; len: 13; d_gene: -
CDR3nt: TGTGCCAGCAGCAAAGGGGCGGGGTTAGCCAAAAACATTCAGTACTTC; CDR3aa: CASSKGAGLAKNIQYF; v_gene: TRBV21-1; j_gene: TRBJ2-4; abundance: few; len: 16; d_gene: -
CDR3nt: TGTGCCAGCAGTTTAGGGGGCTTACAGGGGGTCTACAATGAGCAGTTCTTC; CDR3aa: CASSLGGLQGVYNEQFF; v_gene: TRBV28; j_gene: TRBJ2-1; abundance: -; len: 17; d_gene: TRBD1
CDR3nt: TGTGCCAGCAGTACTTTTAGGACAGGCTCCTACGAGCAGTACTTC; CDR3aa: CASSTFRTGSYEQYF; v_gene: TRBV27; j_gene: TRBJ2-7; abundance: -; len: 15; d_gene: TRBD1
CDR3nt: TGTGCCAGCAGATCGTGTCGGCCCCAGCATTTT; CDR3aa: CASRSCRPQHF; v_gene: TRBV27; j_gene: TRBJ1-5; abundance: -; len: 11; d_gene: -
CDR3nt: TGTGCCAGCAGACGGGTCGTGGCCCAGGGGAATGAGCAGTTCTTC; CDR3aa: CASRRVVAQGNEQFF; v_gene: TRBV6-1; j_gene: TRBJ2-1; abundance: -; len: 15; d_gene: -
CDR3nt: TGTGCCTGGACACAGGGGGGCGCCTACAATGAGCAGTTCTTC; CDR3aa: CAWTQGGAYNEQFF; v_gene: TRBV30; j_gene: TRBJ2-1; abundance: -; len: 14; d_gene: TRBD1
CDR3nt: TGTGCCAGCAGTCGTGATACAGGCGAGGGGACCCAGTACTTC; CDR3aa: CASSRDTGEGTQYF; v_gene: TRBV5-6; j_gene: TRBJ2-5; abundance: -; len: 14; d_gene: -
CDR3nt: TGTGCCAGCAGTGGACCCGGGACAGGATTCTCCGGAAACACCATATATTTT; CDR3aa: CASSGPGTGFSGNTIYF; v_gene: TRBV2; j_gene: TRBJ1-3; abundance: few; len: 17; d_gene: TRBD1
CDR3nt: TGTGCCAGCAGCGCAGGGAGGGCCTCGAACAATGAGCAGTTCTTC; CDR3aa: CASSAGRASNNEQFF; v_gene: TRBV9; j_gene: TRBJ2-1; abundance: -; len: 15; d_gene: TRBD2
CDR3nt: TGTGCCAGCAAGCTGTCTCTGAACACTGAAGCTTTCTTT; CDR3aa: CASKLSLNTEAFF; v_gene: TRBV2; j_gene: TRBJ1-1; abundance: -; len: 13; d_gene: -
CDR3nt: TGTGCCAGCAGGGGACAGGGGGAACAGCCCCAGCATTTT; CDR3aa: CASRGQGEQPQHF; v_gene: TRBV28; j_gene: TRBJ1-5; abundance: -; len: 13; d_gene: TRBD1
CDR3nt: TGTGCCAGCGAAAGGGACAGCTTTGGAGACACTGAAGCTTTCTTT; CDR3aa: CASERDSFGDTEAFF; v_gene: TRBV6-6; j_gene: TRBJ1-1; abundance: -; len: 15; d_gene: TRBD1
CDR3nt: TGTGCCAGCAGTTACGGGCAGGGAAATAGCAATCAGCCCCAGCATTTT; CDR3aa: CASSYGQGNSNQPQHF; v_gene: TRBV6-6; j_gene: TRBJ1-5; abundance: -; len: 16; d_gene: -
CDR3nt: TGTGCCAGCAGTTTATCAGGTGGTAGCGCGTCTGTTGAGCAGTTCTTC; CDR3aa: CASSLSGGSASVEQFF; v_gene: TRBV5-4; j_gene: TRBJ2-1; abundance: once; len: 16; d_gene: -
CDR3nt: TGTGCCAGTAGTAATGTTGGAAAGGAGACCCAGTACTTC; CDR3aa: CASSNVGKETQYF; v_gene: TRBV19; j_gene: TRBJ2-5; abundance: -; len: 13; d_gene: -
CDR3nt: TGTGCCAGCAGGACGGCCAGCAATCAGCCCCAGCATTTT; CDR3aa: CASRTASNQPQHF; v_gene: TRBV10-3; j_gene: TRBJ1-5; abundance: few; len: 13; d_gene: -
CDR3nt: TGTGCCATCAGTGGCGTACAGGGGTTGTTTGGCTACACCTTC; CDR3aa: CAISGVQGLFGYTF; v_gene: TRBV10-3; j_gene: TRBJ1-2; abundance: few; len: 14; d_gene: TRBD1
CDR3nt: TGTGCCGGAGGGACCGGGAGAAACACCGGGGAGCTGTTTTTT; CDR3aa: CAGGTGRNTGELFF; v_gene: TRBV27; j_gene: TRBJ2-2; abundance: -; len: 14; d_gene: -
CDR3nt: TGTGCCAGCAGTTACAGGGAGGGGAACACTGAAGCTTTCTTT; CDR3aa: CASSYREGNTEAFF; v_gene: TRBV6-5; j_gene: TRBJ1-1; abundance: -; len: 14; d_gene: -
CDR3nt: TGTGCCAGCAGCGTAGCTGGGACAGCCTCTGGAAACACCATATATTTT; CDR3aa: CASSVAGTASGNTIYF; v_gene: TRBV9; j_gene: TRBJ1-3; abundance: -; len: 16; d_gene: TRBD1
CDR3nt: TGTGCCAGCAGCCAGGGGCTTTATAGCAATCAGCCCCAGCATTTT; CDR3aa: CASSQGLYSNQPQHF; v_gene: TRBV7-2; j_gene: TRBJ1-5; abundance: once; len: 15; d_gene: -
CDR3nt: TGCAGCGGCAAGACAGGGGGCAGTACTGAAGCTTTCTTT; CDR3aa: CSGKTGGSTEAFF; v_gene: TRBV29-1; j_gene: TRBJ1-1; abundance: -; len: 13; d_gene: TRBD1
CDR3nt: TGTGCCAGCAGTAAGCTACCCCTAGCGGGAGGGACGGGCAATGAGCAGTTCTTC; CDR3aa: CASSKLPLAGGTGNEQFF; v_gene: TRBV27; j_gene: TRBJ2-1; abundance: few; len: 18; d_gene: TRBD2
CDR3nt: TGTGCCAGCAGTCGCGATCGGGGGGGTTCGTACGAGCAGTACTTC; CDR3aa: CASSRDRGGSYEQYF; v_gene: TRBV6-5; j_gene: TRBJ2-7; abundance: -; len: 15; d_gene: TRBD2
CDR3nt: TGTGCCAGTAGTCCGGGGGGAGGAACTGAAAAACTGTTTTTT; CDR3aa: CASSPGGGTEKLFF; v_gene: TRBV19; j_gene: TRBJ1-4; abundance: -; len: 14; d_gene: -
CDR3nt: TGTGCCAGCAGCCATCCATACAGCGGGAGGGCCCACAATGAGCAGTTCTTC; CDR3aa: CASSHPYSGRAHNEQFF; v_gene: TRBV11-1; j_gene: TRBJ2-1; abundance: -; len: 17; d_gene: TRBD2
CDR3nt: TGTGCCAGCTCACCTCGGACAGGAACTAATGAAAAACTGTTTTTT; CDR3aa: CASSPRTGTNEKLFF; v_gene: TRBV18; j_gene: TRBJ1-4; abundance: -; len: 15; d_gene: TRBD1
CDR3nt: TGCTCAGCGGACTGGGGGGCTGAGCAGTTCTTC; CDR3aa: CSADWGAEQFF; v_gene: TRBV20-1; j_gene: TRBJ2-1; abundance: -; len: 11; d_gene: -
CDR3nt: TGTGCCACCGGTGCGGGAGGGGACACAGATACGCAGTATTTT; CDR3aa: CATGAGGDTDTQYF; v_gene: TRBV15; j_gene: TRBJ2-3; abundance: few; len: 14; d_gene: TRBD2
CDR3nt: TGTGCCAGCCACATGAACACTGAAGCTTTCTTT; CDR3aa: CASHMNTEAFF; v_gene: TRBV10-3; j_gene: TRBJ1-1; abundance: few; len: 11; d_gene: -
CDR3nt: TGTGCAAGTCGCTTAATCGTCTCTGGAAACACCATATATTTT; CDR3aa: CASRLIVSGNTIYF; v_gene: TRBV12-2; j_gene: TRBJ1-3; abundance: -; len: 14; d_gene: -